The 10 T cell receptor beta chains given below trace back to one sample, sequenced in a study of cytotoxic CD8 clonotypes in ibrutinib-treated CLL. TCRdb keeps only in-frame clones here, not all; method: immunoSEQ multiplex PCR. The sample contains about 310,000 clones, about 80% of which appear only once. Sequenced here: PBMCs, sampled before ibrutinib treatment. These receptors originate from a human donor with chronic lymphocytic leukemia.

In regard to this clone: One end of the junction does not line up with germline, which may come from a read error. CDR3 sequence reads: CASSHSHEQYF. The CDR3 nucleotides read TGTGCCAGCAGCCACTCCCACGAGCAGTACTTC. The rearrangement joins TRBV11-2 to TRBJ2-7; D gene ambiguous. Germline lookup yields CDR1 SGHAT and CDR2 FQNNGV. The CDR3 has 11 amino acids.

The J gene is TRBJ1-1, the V gene TRBV11-2; 8 positions agree with TRBD1. This CDR3 has 17 amino acids. Trimming took 5 bases from V and 0 from J; bases not matched to a gene: 11. Per germline, CDR1 SGHAT and CDR2 FQNNGV. The CDR3 reads CASSPPRRTGLNTEAFF. The CDR3 DNA reads as TGTGCCAGCAGCCCGCCGAGAAGGACAGGGTTGAACACTGAAGCTTTCTTT.

The chain has TRBV15 and TRBJ1-1, with TRBD1 identical over 9 bases. The length of the CDR3 is 17 residues. Germline V gene data show CDR1 as LNHNV and CDR2 as YYDKDF (reference sequence). Trimming removed 0 bases from V and 5 bases from J; junction bases left unmatched: 10. The chain's CDR3 is CATSRDNSGTGKTEAFF. CDR3 bases: TGTGCCACCAGCAGAGATAATTCCGGGACAGGGAAAACTGAAGCTTTCTTT.

The V call is TRBV28, the J call TRBJ2-3; 10 bases align to TRBD1. The germline gives CDR1 MDHEN, CDR2 SYDVKM. Trimming took 4 bases from V and 8 from J; bases not matched to a gene: 12. This CDR3 comprises 16 residues. The CDR3 here is CASSSDRGRLGGTQYF. The CDR3 region has the DNA TGTGCCAGCAGTTCAGACAGGGGGCGACTTGGTGGTACGCAGTATTTT.

The rearrangement uses TRBV6-5 and TRBJ2-3; tentative D call: TRBD1 (6 bases). Trimming took off 1 base at V and 1 base at J, with 12 bases between the two ends. In germline, CDR1 is MNHEY, CDR2 SVGAGI. The CDR3 spans 16 residues. This CDR3 is CASSYFDRFGTDTQYF. In DNA, the CDR3 is TGTGCCAGCAGTTACTTCGACAGGTTCGGCACAGATACGCAGTATTTT.

The J gene is TRBJ2-1, the V gene TRBV7-9, with a tentative D call TRBD2 (6 bases). This CDR3 is 18 amino acids long. Trimming took off 1 base at V and 4 bases at J, with 20 bases between the two ends. Germline V gene lookup returns CDR1 SEHNR and CDR2 FQNEAQ (reference sequence). The CDR3 DNA sequence: TGTGCCAGCAGCTTAGGATATCCGGGAGTACCCTCTTACAATGAGCAGTTCTTC. It codes for CASSLGYPGVPSYNEQFF.

The chain recombines TRBV5-4 with TRBJ2-7; 10 bases agree with TRBD2. The CDR3 consists of 17 residues. CDR1 is SGHNT and CDR2 is YYREEE in the germline V gene (reference sequence). Germline trimming cut 1 base from V and 0 bases from J; bases unmatched to any gene: 7. In nucleotides, the CDR3 is TGTGCCAGCAGCTTGAGCTCGTCTAGCGGGAGCTCCTACGAGCAGTACTTC. Protein product: CASSLSSSSGSSYEQYF.

The chain combines TRBV2 with TRBJ2-6; D not resolved. The CDR3 has 13 amino acids. Germline CDR1 SNHLY, CDR2 FYNNEI. Trimming removed 5 bases from V and 4 bases from J, with 6 bases in between. The CDR3 region is CASSPGGANVLTF. The CDR3 coding sequence is TGTGCCAGCAGTCCCGGGGGGGCCAACGTCCTGACTTTC.

The V call is TRBV9, the J call TRBJ2-3; 9 bases are shared with TRBD2. Looked up from germline, CDR1 is SGDLS and CDR2 is YYNGEE. The V segment lost 0 bases and the J segment 4 bases; nucleotides outside the gene matches: 9. The CDR3 consists of 17 residues. The CDR3 coding sequence is TGTGCCAGCAGCGTAGGGGCTAGCGGGACGAACGCAGATACGCAGTATTTT. Its translation is CASSVGASGTNADTQYF.

The chain couples TRBV2 to TRBJ1-5, with D tentatively TRBD1 (5 bases). The length of the CDR3 is 14 residues. The germline gives CDR1 SNHLY, CDR2 FYNNEI. Trimming removed 7 bases from V and 2 bases from J, with 12 bases in between. CDR3 DNA sequence: TGTGCCAGCATGGGGGAAGCAGGCAATCAGCCCCAGCATTTT. Its translation is CASMGEAGNQPQHF.